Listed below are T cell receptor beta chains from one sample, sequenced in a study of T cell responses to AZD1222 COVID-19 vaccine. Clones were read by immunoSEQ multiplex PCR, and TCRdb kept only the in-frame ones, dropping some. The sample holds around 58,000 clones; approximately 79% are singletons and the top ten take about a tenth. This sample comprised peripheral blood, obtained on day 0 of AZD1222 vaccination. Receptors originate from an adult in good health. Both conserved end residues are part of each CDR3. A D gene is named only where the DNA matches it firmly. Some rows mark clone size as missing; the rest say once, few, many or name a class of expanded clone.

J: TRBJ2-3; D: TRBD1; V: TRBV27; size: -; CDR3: CASSLGDRGTDTQYF; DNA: TGTGCCAGCAGTTTAGGGGACAGGGGCACAGATACGCAGTATTTT
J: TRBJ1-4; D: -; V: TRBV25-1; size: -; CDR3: CASSESWGTNEKLFF; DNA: TGTGCCAGCAGTGAATCTTGGGGGACTAATGAAAAACTGTTTTTT
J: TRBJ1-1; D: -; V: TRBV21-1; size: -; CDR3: CASSKVKGATEAFF; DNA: TGTGCCAGCAGCAAAGTTAAGGGAGCCACTGAAGCTTTCTTT
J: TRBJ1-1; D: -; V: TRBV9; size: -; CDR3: CASSVGSGRGNTEAFF; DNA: TGTGCCAGCAGCGTAGGCTCAGGGAGGGGGAACACTGAAGCTTTCTTT
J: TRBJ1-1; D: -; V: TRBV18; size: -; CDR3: CASSPEFFGGITEAFF; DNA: TGTGCCAGCTCACCAGAGTTTTTCGGGGGAATCACTGAAGCTTTCTTT
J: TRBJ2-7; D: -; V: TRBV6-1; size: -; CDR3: CASREITGAEQYF; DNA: TGTGCCAGCAGGGAAATCACCGGGGCCGAGCAGTACTTC
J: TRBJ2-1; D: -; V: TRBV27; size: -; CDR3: CASSLSRIEFYNEQFF; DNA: TGTGCCAGCAGTTTATCCCGGATAGAATTCTACAATGAGCAGTTCTTC
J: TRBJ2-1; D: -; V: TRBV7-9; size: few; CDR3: CASSYRVGYEEQFF; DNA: TGTGCCAGCAGCTACAGGGTTGGGTACGAGGAGCAGTTCTTC
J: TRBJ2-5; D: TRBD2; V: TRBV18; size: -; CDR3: CASSPLEASGRAVETQYF; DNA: TGTGCCAGCTCACCACTTGAGGCTAGCGGGAGGGCCGTCGAGACCCAGTACTTC
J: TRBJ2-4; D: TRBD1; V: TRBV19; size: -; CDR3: CASNSGQSKNIQYF; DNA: TGTGCCAGTAATTCGGGACAGTCGAAAAACATTCAGTACTTC
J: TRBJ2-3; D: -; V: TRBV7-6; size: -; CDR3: CASSLPTVGDTQYF; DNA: TGTGCCAGCAGCTTACCCACGGTAGGAGATACGCAGTATTTT
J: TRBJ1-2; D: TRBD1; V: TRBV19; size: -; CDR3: CASSAPPGQGYGYTF; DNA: TGTGCCAGTAGTGCCCCACCGGGACAGGGTTATGGCTACACCTTC
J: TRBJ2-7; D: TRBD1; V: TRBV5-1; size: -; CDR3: CASSLSPGTGGEQYF; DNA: TGCGCCAGCAGCTTAAGTCCCGGGACAGGGGGAGAGCAGTACTTC
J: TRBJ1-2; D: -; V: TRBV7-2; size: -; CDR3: CASSFGPGWDYGYTF; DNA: -
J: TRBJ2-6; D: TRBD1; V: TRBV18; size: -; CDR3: CASSRDRAHSGANVLTF; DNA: TGTGCCAGCTCGCGGGACAGGGCACACTCTGGGGCCAACGTCCTGACTTTC
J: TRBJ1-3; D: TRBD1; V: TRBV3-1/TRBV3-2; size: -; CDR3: CASSLGQGLNTIYF; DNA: TGTGCCAGCAGCCTAGGACAGGGTCTTAACACCATATATTTT
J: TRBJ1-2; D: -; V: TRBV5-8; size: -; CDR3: CASSPTLNYGYTF; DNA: TGTGCCAGCAGCCCCACACTTAACTATGGCTACACCTTC
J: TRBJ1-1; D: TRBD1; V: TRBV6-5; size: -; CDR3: CASSYSHQGGTEAFF; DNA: TGTGCCAGCAGTTACTCACACCAGGGGGGCACTGAAGCTTTCTTT
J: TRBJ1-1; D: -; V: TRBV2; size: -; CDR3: CASSPEMNTEAFF; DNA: TGTGCCAGCAGTCCCGAAATGAACACTGAAGCTTTCTTT
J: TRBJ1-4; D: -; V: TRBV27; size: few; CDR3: CASSFQGGEKLFF; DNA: TGTGCCAGCAGTTTTCAGGGAGGCGAAAAACTGTTTTTT
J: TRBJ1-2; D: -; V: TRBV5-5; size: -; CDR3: CASSFTPENYGYTF; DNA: TGTGCCAGCAGCTTTACCCCAGAAAACTATGGCTACACCTTC
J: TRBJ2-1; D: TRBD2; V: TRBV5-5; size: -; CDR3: CASRPYGAGVYNEQFF; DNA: TGTGCCAGCAGACCCTACGGGGCGGGGGTCTACAATGAGCAGTTCTTC